These T cell receptor beta chains were read from a single sample in a study of blood T cell repertoires in COVID-19. Measured with immunoSEQ multiplex PCR; TCRdb has only the in-frame clones, and not every one. Counted here are approximately 170,000 clones, around 86% occurring once; the ten biggest clones make up roughly 2.4%. The sequencing input was peripheral blood. These receptors all stem from a woman of 80 years or more with COVID-19, enrolled during active disease. CDR3s include the opening cysteine and the closing phenylalanine or tryptophan. D genes are given only for firm matches. The size of a clone is reported for some rows only, either as once, few or many, or as a class for expanded clones.

v_call: TRBV5-4
d_call: TRBD1
j_call: TRBJ2-7
clone_size: few
cdr3_nt: TGTGCCAGCTCACAGGGGGCCCAGTACGAGCAGTACTTC
cdr3_aa: CASSQGAQYEQYF

v_call: TRBV7-2
d_call: TRBD1
j_call: TRBJ1-5
clone_size: NA
cdr3_nt: TGTGCCAGCAGCTTAGGACAGGGAAGGGGGGTTCAGCCCCAGCATTTT
cdr3_aa: CASSLGQGRGVQPQHF

v_call: TRBV6-5
d_call: NA
j_call: TRBJ1-2
clone_size: NA
cdr3_nt: TGTGCCAGCAGTTACTCCGGAGGCAGAAACACCTTC
cdr3_aa: CASSYSGGRNTF

v_call: TRBV19
d_call: NA
j_call: TRBJ1-1
clone_size: NA
cdr3_nt: TGTGCCAGTAGTAGCTCCGGGACACTGAACACTGAAGCTTTCTTT
cdr3_aa: CASSSSGTLNTEAFF

v_call: TRBV10-2
d_call: NA
j_call: TRBJ1-5
clone_size: NA
cdr3_nt: TGCGCCAGCAGTGAGGGGACAACTAGCAATCAGCCCCAGCATTTT
cdr3_aa: CASSEGTTSNQPQHF

v_call: TRBV6-1
d_call: NA
j_call: TRBJ1-6
clone_size: once
cdr3_nt: TGTGCCAGCAGTGAAGGAAGGGGCCTACCCCTCCACTTT
cdr3_aa: CASSEGRGLPLHF

v_call: TRBV19
d_call: NA
j_call: TRBJ1-5
clone_size: NA
cdr3_nt: TGTGCCAGTAGTATTAACAGGGTCGTAAGCAATCAGCCCCAGCATTTT
cdr3_aa: CASSINRVVSNQPQHF

v_call: TRBV25-1
d_call: NA
j_call: TRBJ1-1
clone_size: NA
cdr3_nt: TGTGCCAGCAAGCGGGGGAACACTGAAGCTTTCTTT
cdr3_aa: CASKRGNTEAFF

v_call: TRBV5-6
d_call: NA
j_call: TRBJ1-3
clone_size: NA
cdr3_nt: TGTGCCAGCAGCCCCGGACATACAGGCTCTGGAAACACCATATATTTT
cdr3_aa: CASSPGHTGSGNTIYF

v_call: TRBV19
d_call: TRBD2
j_call: TRBJ2-1
clone_size: NA
cdr3_nt: TGTGCCAGTAGTCAAGCGGGGTTCAATGAGCAGTTCTTC
cdr3_aa: CASSQAGFNEQFF